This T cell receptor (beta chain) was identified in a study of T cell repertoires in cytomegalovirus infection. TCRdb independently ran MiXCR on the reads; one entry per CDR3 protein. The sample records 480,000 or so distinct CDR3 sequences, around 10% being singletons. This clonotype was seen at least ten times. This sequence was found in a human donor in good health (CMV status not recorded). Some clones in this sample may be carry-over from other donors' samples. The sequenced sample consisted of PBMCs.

The DNA for the CDR3 is TGTGCCAGCAGTTACGATCGGCGGAATCAGCCCCAGCATTTT. Translating it yields CASSYDRRNQPQHF. The chain employs TRBV6-6 and TRBJ1-5, with D unresolved. Trimming removed 2 bases at V and 4 bases at J, with 9 bases between. Germline CDR1 reads MNHNY; CDR2 reads SVGAGI (reference sequence). The CDR3 contains 14 residues.